The 19 T cell receptor beta chains presented below share a single source sample, sequenced in a study of blood T cell repertoires in COVID-19. TCRdb's table, derived via immunoSEQ multiplex PCR, lists solely in-frame clones and lacks some. The data show tens of thousands of clones, with 82% seen just once and roughly 4.5% held by the top ten. The material sequenced was peripheral blood. These TCRs come from an older woman with acute or convalescent COVID-19.

This rearrangement joins TRBV15 to TRBJ2-6; no definite D call. Germline CDR1 and CDR2: LNHNV and YYDKDF (reference sequence). With 5 bases removed from V and 0 bases from J, the gap between germline ends came to 8 bases. CDR3 length: 15 residues. The CDR3: CATSERNSGANVLTF. In DNA form, the CDR3 reads TGTGCCACCAGCGAGAGGAACTCTGGGGCCAACGTCCTGACTTTC.

This chain links TRBV7-2 with TRBJ2-3; no reliable D call. V dropped 3 bases and J dropped 5 bases, with 15 bases sitting between them. The germline CDR1 and CDR2 sequences are SGHTA and FQGNSA. The CDR3 contains 15 residues. The CDR3 DNA is TGTGCCAGCAGCTTTTCGACTTCGGGTGGAGATACGCAGTATTTT. It encodes CASSFSTSGGDTQYF.

CDR3 sequence reads: CASSPTEEYGYTF. The CDR3 bases are TGTGCCAGCTCACCGACAGAGGAGTATGGCTACACCTTC. The V and J genes are TRBV18 and TRBJ1-2, with D perhaps matching TRBD1 (5 bases). Germline V gene sequence: CDR1 KGHSH, CDR2 LQKENI. V gave up 3 bases and J gave up 5 bases, with 10 bases separating them. The CDR3 totals 13 residues. The full variable domain, in which reference TRBV18 and TRBJ1-2 provide the parts outside the CDR3, is NAGVMQNPRHLVRRRGQEARLRCSPMKGHSHVYWYRQLPEEGLKFMVYLQKENIIDESGMPKERFSAEFPKEGPSILRIQQVVRGDSAAYFCASSPTEEYGYTFGSGTRLTVV.

The CDR3 protein is CASGLSGGSSDTQYF. The CDR3 DNA reads as TGTGCTAGTGGTTTGTCGGGGGGTTCTTCAGATACGCAGTATTTT. The chain is built from TRBV12-5 and TRBJ2-3; 7 positions match TRBD2. The ends lost 2 bases at V and 4 bases at J; junction bases unmatched: 6. The germline gives CDR1 LGHNT, CDR2 FRNRAP. The CDR3 runs 15 residues.

This rearrangement joins TRBV6-5 to TRBJ1-1; D gene ambiguous. The ends were cut back, 6 bases at V and 2 bases at J, with 13 bases in the middle. The CDR3 loop spans 14 amino acids. CDR1 and CDR2 (germline): MNHEY, SVGAGI. CDR3 protein: CASRPGPANTEAFF. For the CDR3, the DNA is TGTGCCAGCAGACCTGGGCCGGCCAACACTGAAGCTTTCTTT.

This clone came up a few times. This rearrangement joins TRBV4-2 to TRBJ2-3, with TRBD2 matching 15 bases. CDR1 is LGHNA, CDR2 YNFKEQ, per germline. V dropped 1 base and J dropped 0; count of bases not matched to a gene: 2. The CDR3 has 18 residues. CDR3 sequence: CASSQGTSGGASTDTQYF. CDR3 bases: TGTGCCAGCAGCCAAGGGACTAGCGGGGGGGCAAGCACAGATACGCAGTATTTT.

The gene calls are TRBV10-3 and TRBJ1-2; D uncertain. The ends were cut back, 3 bases at V and 6 bases at J, with 14 bases in the middle. Looked up from germline, CDR1 is ENHRY and CDR2 is SYGVKD. This CDR3 has 14 amino acids. The CDR3 bases are TGTGCCATCAGTGACCCCGTCAGCGGTGATGGCTACACCTTC. It is translated as CAISDPVSGDGYTF.

V usage is TRBV27 and J usage is TRBJ1-3, with a weak D call TRBD1 (5 bases). Germline V gives CDR1 MNHEY, CDR2 SMNVEV (reference sequence). Trimming took off 3 bases at V and 1 base at J, with 10 bases between the two ends. The CDR3 loop spans 15 amino acids. This CDR3 is CASSFRQGSGNTIYF. In nucleotides, the CDR3 is TGTGCCAGCAGTTTTCGGCAGGGTTCTGGAAACACCATATATTTT.

The V call is TRBV2, the J call TRBJ2-7; D not certain. This CDR3 has 15 residues. The germline V and J ends were trimmed by 2 bases and 0 bases, with 11 bases remaining between them. Germline V gene sequence: CDR1 SNHLY, CDR2 FYNNEI. The CDR3 loop reads CASSEPSLSSYEQYF. CDR3 sequence (DNA): TGTGCCAGCAGTGAACCCTCTCTAAGCTCCTACGAGCAGTACTTC. The full variable domain, its missing parts supplied by reference TRBV2 and TRBJ2-7, is EPEVTQTPSHQVTQMGQEVILRCVPISNHLYFYWYRQILGQKVEFLVSFYNNEISEKSEIFDDQFSVERPDGSNFTLKIRSTKLEDSAMYFCASSEPSLSSYEQYFGPGTRLTVT.

This chain links TRBV30 with TRBJ2-6, with TRBD1 matching 7 bases. Trimming took 2 bases from V and 0 from J; bases not matched to a gene: 4. From germline, CDR1 is GTSNPN and CDR2 SVGIG (reference sequence). The CDR3 length is 16 residues. The CDR3 protein is CAWSSQGSSGANVLTF. The CDR3 DNA follows: TGTGCCTGGAGTTCACAGGGGAGCTCTGGGGCCAACGTCCTGACTTTC.

The V and J genes are TRBV20-1 and TRBJ2-1; D remains unclear. Germline V gene sequence: CDR1 DFQATT, CDR2 SNEGSKA (reference sequence). Trimming took 0 bases from V and 6 from J, leaving 3 bases between them. This CDR3 has 11 residues. DNA for the CDR3: TGCAGTGCTAGAGATATCAATGAGCAGTTCTTC. Amino acid sequence: CSARDINEQFF.

This clone has just one count. This rearrangement joins TRBV5-5 to TRBJ2-2; 10 bases fit TRBD2. The germline gives CDR1 SGHKS, CDR2 YYEKEE (reference sequence). With 6 bases clipped from V and 4 bases from J, the junction kept 12 bases outside the gene matches. This CDR3 is built from 17 residues. The CDR3 bases are TGTGCCAGCAACCGTCCCCAACTAGCGGGGATCACCGGGGAGCTGTTTTTT. This codes for CASNRPQLAGITGELFF. Variable domain in full (rest from reference TRBV5-5 and TRBJ2-2): DAGVTQSPTHLIKTRGQQVTLRCSPISGHKSVSWYQQVLGQGPQFIFQYYEKEERGRGNFPDRFSARQFPNYSSELNVNALLLGDSALYLCASNRPQLAGITGELFFGEGSRLTVL.

The V and J genes are TRBV9 and TRBJ1-2; possibly TRBD1 for D (5 bases). Trimming cost V 3 bases and J 0 bases, with 18 bases left between them. The length of the CDR3 is 17 residues. The germline gives CDR1 SGDLS, CDR2 YYNGEE. In DNA, the CDR3 is TGTGCCAGCAGCGGAGTGCTCTTAGGACAAACTAACTATGGCTACACCTTC. The encoded protein is CASSGVLLGQTNYGYTF.

The rearrangement joins TRBV18 to TRBJ2-1, with 11 bases that match TRBD1. The CDR3 spans 14 residues. The V gene end was trimmed by 5 bases and the J gene end by 3 bases; junction bases not matched to a gene: 0. The V gene's germline CDR1 is KGHSH and CDR2 LQKENI. The CDR3 DNA follows: TGTGCCAGCTCAGGGACAGGGGGCTACAATGAGCAGTTCTTC. It codes for CASSGTGGYNEQFF.

This rearrangement joins TRBV5-1 to TRBJ2-1, with 8 bases fitting TRBD2. The V gene end was trimmed by 1 base and the J gene end by 4 bases; junction bases not matched to a gene: 7. The CDR3 spans 16 residues. CDR1 is SGHRS, CDR2 YFSETQ, per germline. This chain's CDR3 is CASSLSGTSSYNEQFF. CDR3 in DNA: TGCGCCAGCAGCTTGTCCGGGACTAGTTCTTACAATGAGCAGTTCTTC. Supplemented by reference TRBV5-1 and TRBJ2-1, the full variable domain reads KAGVTQTPRYLIKTRGQQVTLSCSPISGHRSVSWYQQTPGQGLQFLFEYFSETQRNKGNFPGRFSGRQFSNSRSEMNVSTLELGDSALYLCASSLSGTSSYNEQFFGPGTRLTVL.

The chain joins TRBV18 to TRBJ2-3; 8 bases are a match to TRBD2. V trimming: 0 bases; J trimming: 4 bases; junction bases outside the gene matches: 6. Germline V gives CDR1 KGHSH, CDR2 LQKENI. The CDR3 totals 16 residues. The CDR3 spells CASSPPRAGVADTQYF. CDR3 bases: TGTGCCAGCTCACCACCGAGAGCGGGAGTTGCAGATACGCAGTATTTT.

This clone was detected a few times. The gene calls are TRBV28 and TRBJ2-1; 12 bases are a match to TRBD1. The germline V gene encodes CDR1 MDHEN and CDR2 SYDVKM. V was clipped by 6 bases and J by 9 bases; unmatched bases: 9. The CDR3 is 15 amino acids. As DNA, the CDR3 is TGTGCCAGCAGCTCCCCGGGACAGGGGGCGGGTGAGCAGTTCTTC. It codes for CASSSPGQGAGEQFF. Supplemented by reference TRBV28 and TRBJ2-1, the full variable domain reads DVKVTQSSRYLVKRTGEKVFLECVQDMDHENMFWYRQDPGLGLRLIYFSYDVKMKEKGDIPEGYSVSREKKERFSLILESASTNQTSMYLCASSSPGQGAGEQFFGPGTRLTVL.

The rearrangement uses TRBV6-5 and TRBJ2-7; 8 nucleotides line up with TRBD2. With V trimmed by 0 bases and J by 7 bases, 11 bases remained unmatched. The CDR3 consists of 16 residues. The germline CDR1 and CDR2 sequences are MNHEY and SVGAGI. The CDR3 protein is CASSYSIGRASEEQYF. CDR3 DNA sequence: TGTGCCAGCAGTTACTCAATCGGGAGGGCCTCTGAGGAGCAGTACTTC.

This clone is classed as medium-sized. V gene TRBV28 combines with J gene TRBJ1-1, with 7 bases lining up with TRBD1. The ends lost 5 bases at V and 1 base at J; junction bases unmatched: 1. The CDR3 length is 13 residues. Germline values: CDR1 MDHEN, CDR2 SYDVKM. Here the CDR3 DNA reads TGTGCCAGCAGTAGACAGGGGAACACTGAAGCTTTCTTT. This gives the protein CASSRQGNTEAFF.